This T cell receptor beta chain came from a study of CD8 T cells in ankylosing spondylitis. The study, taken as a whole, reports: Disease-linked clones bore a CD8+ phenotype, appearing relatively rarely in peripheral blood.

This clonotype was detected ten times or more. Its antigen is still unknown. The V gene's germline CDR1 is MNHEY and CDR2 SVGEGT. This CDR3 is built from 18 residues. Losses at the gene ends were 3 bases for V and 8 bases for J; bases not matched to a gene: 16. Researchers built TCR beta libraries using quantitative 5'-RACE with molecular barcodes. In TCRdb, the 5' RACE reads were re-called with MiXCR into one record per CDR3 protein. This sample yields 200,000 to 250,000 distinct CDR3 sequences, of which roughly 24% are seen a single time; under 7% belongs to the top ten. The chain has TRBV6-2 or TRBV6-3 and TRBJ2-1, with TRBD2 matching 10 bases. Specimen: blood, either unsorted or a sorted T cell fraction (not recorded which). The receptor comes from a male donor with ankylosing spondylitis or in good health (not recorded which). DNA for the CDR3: TGTGCCAGCAGTTATTATCCCGGGACTAGCGTACTAAGTGATGAGCAGTTCTTC. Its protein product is CASSYYPGTSVLSDEQFF.